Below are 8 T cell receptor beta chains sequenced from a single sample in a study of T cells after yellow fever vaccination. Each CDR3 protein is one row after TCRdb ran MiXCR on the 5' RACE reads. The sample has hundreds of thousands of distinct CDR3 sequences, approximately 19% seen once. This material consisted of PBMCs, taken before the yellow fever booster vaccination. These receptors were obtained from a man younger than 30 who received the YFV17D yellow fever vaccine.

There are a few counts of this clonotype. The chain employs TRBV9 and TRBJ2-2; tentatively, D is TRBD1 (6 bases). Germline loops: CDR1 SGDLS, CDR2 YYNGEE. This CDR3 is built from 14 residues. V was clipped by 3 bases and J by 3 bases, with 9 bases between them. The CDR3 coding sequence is TGTGCCAGCAGCGGACACAGGGACACCGGGGAGCTGTTTTTT. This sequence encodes CASSGHRDTGELFF.

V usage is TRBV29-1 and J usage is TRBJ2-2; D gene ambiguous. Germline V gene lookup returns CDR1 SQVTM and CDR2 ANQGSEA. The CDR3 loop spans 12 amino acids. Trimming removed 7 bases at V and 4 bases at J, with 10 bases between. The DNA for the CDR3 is TGCAGCGCTTGGTTAGGCACCGGGGAGCTGTTTTTT. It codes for CSAWLGTGELFF.

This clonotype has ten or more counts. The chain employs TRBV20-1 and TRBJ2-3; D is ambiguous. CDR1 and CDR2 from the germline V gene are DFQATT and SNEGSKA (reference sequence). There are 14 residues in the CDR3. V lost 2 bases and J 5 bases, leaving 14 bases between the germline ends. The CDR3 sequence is CSARTLGLEDTQYF. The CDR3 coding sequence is TGCAGTGCTAGAACTCTAGGATTAGAAGATACGCAGTATTTT.

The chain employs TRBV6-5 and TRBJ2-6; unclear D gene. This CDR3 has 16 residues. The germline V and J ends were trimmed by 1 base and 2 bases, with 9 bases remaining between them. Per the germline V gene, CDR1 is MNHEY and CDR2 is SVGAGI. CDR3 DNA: TGTGCCAGCAGTTACTTTGATGGAGCTGGGGCCAACGTCCTGACTTTC. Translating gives CASSYFDGAGANVLTF.

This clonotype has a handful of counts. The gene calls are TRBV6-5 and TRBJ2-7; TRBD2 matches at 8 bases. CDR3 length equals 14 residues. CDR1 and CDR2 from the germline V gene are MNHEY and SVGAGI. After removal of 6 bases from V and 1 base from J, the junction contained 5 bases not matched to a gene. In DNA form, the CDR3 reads TGTGCCAGCAGCCCCGGGGGGGCATCCTACGAGCAGTACGTC. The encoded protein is CASSPGGASYEQYV.

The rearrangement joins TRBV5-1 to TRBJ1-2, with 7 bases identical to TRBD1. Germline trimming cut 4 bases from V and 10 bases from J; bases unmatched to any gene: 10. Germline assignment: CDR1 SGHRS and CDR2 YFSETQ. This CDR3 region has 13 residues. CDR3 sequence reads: CASSPSGTDAYTF. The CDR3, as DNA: TGCGCCAGCAGCCCAAGCGGGACAGACGCCTACACCTTC.

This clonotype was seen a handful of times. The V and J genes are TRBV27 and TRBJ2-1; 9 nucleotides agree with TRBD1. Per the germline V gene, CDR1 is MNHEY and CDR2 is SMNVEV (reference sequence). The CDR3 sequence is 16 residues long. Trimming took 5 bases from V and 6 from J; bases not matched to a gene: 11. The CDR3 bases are TGTGCCAGCAGTCCGCGCTCCGGGACAGGGCTCAATGAGCAGTTCTTC. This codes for CASSPRSGTGLNEQFF.

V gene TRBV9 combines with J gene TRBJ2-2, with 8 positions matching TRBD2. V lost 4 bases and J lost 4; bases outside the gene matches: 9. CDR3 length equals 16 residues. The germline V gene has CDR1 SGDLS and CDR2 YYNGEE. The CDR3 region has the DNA TGTGCCAGCAGCACCTCCGGGGGGGGCCGCACCGGGGAGCTGTTTTTT. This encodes CASSTSGGGRTGELFF.